A single sample is the source of the 21 T cell receptor beta chains below, sequenced in a study of blood T cell repertoires in COVID-19. TCRdb's copy holds only in-frame clones and misses some; the assay was immunoSEQ multiplex PCR. The table has under 150,000 clones, roughly 80% seen once. The sample taken for sequencing was peripheral blood. These receptor sequences come from a man aged 65 to 79 with acute or convalescent COVID-19.

This chain joins TRBV6-2 or TRBV6-3 and TRBJ1-1; TRBD1 might be the D (6 bases). Trimming removed 4 bases from V and 1 base from J, with 19 bases in between. CDR1 and CDR2 (germline): MNHEY, SVGEGT. CDR3 size: 17 residues. The chain's CDR3 is CASSFTVTGNPNTEAFF. The CDR3 nucleotides read TGTGCCAGCAGTTTCACTGTAACAGGGAACCCGAACACTGAAGCTTTCTTT.

This chain joins TRBV28 and TRBJ2-1; TRBD2 aligns across 9 bases. The CDR3 sequence is 16 residues long. With 5 bases clipped from V and 2 bases from J, the junction kept 7 bases outside the gene matches. CDR1 is MDHEN and CDR2 is SYDVKM in the germline V gene. The CDR3 sequence is CASSPLAGRAYNEQFF. CDR3 nucleotides: TGTGCCAGCAGTCCTCTAGCGGGGCGGGCCTACAATGAGCAGTTCTTC.

The chain carries TRBV11-2 and TRBJ1-1, with a weak D call TRBD1 (6 bases). The CDR3 has 14 amino acids. Germline V lookup: CDR1 SGHAT, CDR2 FQNNGV. V lost 1 base and J 6 bases, leaving 12 bases between the germline ends. The CDR3 here is CASSLAGQIAEAFF. Written as DNA, the CDR3 is TGTGCCAGCAGCTTAGCCGGACAGATCGCTGAAGCTTTCTTT.

The rearrangement links TRBV2 to TRBJ1-2; the match to TRBD1 covers 10 bases. CDR3 length: 15 amino acids. Germline V CDR1 and CDR2: SNHLY, FYNNEI. The V gene end was trimmed by 6 bases and the J gene end by 8 bases; junction bases not matched to a gene: 12. The CDR3 protein is CASSYGQGGSRGYTF. The CDR3, as DNA: TGTGCCAGCAGCTATGGACAGGGGGGATCTCGGGGCTACACCTTC.

This clone was counted once. CDR3 region: CASTEQGSGGYTF. The CDR3 coding sequence is TGTGCCAGCACTGAGCAGGGTAGCGGAGGCTACACCTTC. The chain joins TRBV2 to TRBJ1-2; D is perhaps TRBD1 (5 bases). With 7 bases removed from V and 8 bases from J, the gap between germline ends came to 17 bases. This CDR3 region has 13 residues. CDR1 is SNHLY, CDR2 FYNNEI, per germline. Full variable domain (rest looked up from reference TRBV2 and TRBJ1-2): EPEVTQTPSHQVTQMGQEVILRCVPISNHLYFYWYRQILGQKVEFLVSFYNNEISEKSEIFDDQFSVERPDGSNFTLKIRSTKLEDSAMYFCASTEQGSGGYTFGSGTRLTVV.

This clone has only one observation. In nucleotides, the CDR3 is TGTGCCAGCAGCTTAGCGCGGACAGGGCCCGGGGAGCTGTTTTTT. Residues: CASSLARTGPGELFF. The chain employs TRBV7-8 and TRBJ2-2, with TRBD1 matching 8 bases. The CDR3 has 15 amino acids. V shed 0 bases, J shed 6 bases, and the junction held 3 bases outside the gene matches. In germline, CDR1 is SGHVS, CDR2 FQNEAQ.

V and J are TRBV28 and TRBJ2-7; 7 positions agree with TRBD1. The CDR3 covers 14 residues. The J segment lost 3 bases and the V segment lost 7 bases, leaving 9 bases of the junction unmatched. In germline, CDR1 is MDHEN, CDR2 SYDVKM. CDR3 nucleotide sequence: TGTGCCAGCACCGCACCGGGGACAGACTACGAGCAGTACTTC. It yields the protein CASTAPGTDYEQYF.

This clone was observed a single time. This sequence joins TRBV6-5 and TRBJ1-1, with D tentatively TRBD1 (5 bases). Germline lookup yields CDR1 MNHEY and CDR2 SVGAGI. Trimming left V 4 bases short and J 4 bases short, with 16 bases between. This CDR3 is built from 15 residues. CDR3 in amino acids: CASSSLGGRGTEAFF. Written as DNA, the CDR3 is TGTGCCAGCAGTTCCCTCGGGGGGAGAGGCACTGAAGCTTTCTTT.

The chain joins TRBV6-1 to TRBJ1-3; no firm D call. V lost 2 bases and J lost 0, with 17 bases in between. CDR3 length equals 18 residues. CDR1 and CDR2 from the germline V gene are MNHNS and SASEGT. CDR3 amino acids: CASSEIGRRLSSGNTIYF. For the CDR3, the DNA is TGTGCCAGCAGTGAAATAGGTCGGCGACTTAGCTCTGGAAACACCATATATTTT.

This chain uses TRBV19 with TRBJ1-2; the D is unclear. The CDR3 loop spans 12 amino acids. Per the germline V gene, CDR1 is LNHDA and CDR2 is SQIVND (reference sequence). Trimming removed 6 bases at V and 2 bases at J, with 7 bases between. CDR3 DNA sequence: TGTGCCAGTAGCCCACAAAACTATGGCTACACCTTC. Amino acid sequence: CASSPQNYGYTF.

The chain links TRBV27 to TRBJ2-3, with 15 bases aligning to TRBD2. V was clipped by 6 bases and J by 2 bases; unmatched bases: 12. The CDR3 has 19 amino acids. Looked up from germline, CDR1 is MNHEY and CDR2 is SMNVEV (reference sequence). CDR3 in amino acids: CASRRPPGLAGGSTDTQYF. Written as DNA, the CDR3 is TGTGCCAGCAGGCGACCCCCGGGACTAGCGGGGGGCTCCACAGATACGCAGTATTTT.

The CDR3 DNA follows: TGTGCCAGCAGCTCTCTCCGAAGGGGGTTAGCTAACTATGGCTACACCTTC. It encodes CASSSLRRGLANYGYTF. The chain combines TRBV11-2 with TRBJ1-2; maybe TRBD1 (6 bases). This CDR3 has 17 residues. Trimming removed 4 bases from V and 0 bases from J, with 18 bases in between. Germline CDR1 and CDR2: SGHAT and FQNNGV. The full variable domain, with the rest looked up from reference TRBV11-2 and TRBJ1-2, is EAGVAQSPRYKIIEKRQSVAFWCNPISGHATLYWYQQILGQGPKLLIQFQNNGVVDDSQLPKDRFSAERLKGVDSTLKIQPAKLEDSAVYLCASSSLRRGLANYGYTFGSGTRLTVV.

This clone was detected only once. V gene TRBV27 combines with J gene TRBJ1-2, with 7 bases identical to TRBD1. This CDR3 contains 14 residues. Unmatched junction bases numbered 7, after V lost 5 bases and J lost 4 bases. Per the germline V gene, CDR1 is MNHEY and CDR2 is SMNVEV (reference sequence). CDR3 nucleotide sequence: TGTGCCAGCAGTCCCACAGGGGACAGCTATGGCTACACCTTC. Encoded protein: CASSPTGDSYGYTF.

This clone appeared a few times. The chain couples TRBV27 to TRBJ2-5; D may be TRBD1 (5 bases). Germline V gives CDR1 MNHEY, CDR2 SMNVEV (reference sequence). V dropped 5 bases and J dropped 5 bases, with 18 bases sitting between them. There are 15 residues in the CDR3. CDR3 nucleotides: TGTGCCAGCAGTATAACAGGCCGCCCGGGCGAGACCCAGTACTTC. This sequence encodes CASSITGRPGETQYF.

J is TRBJ1-2 and V is TRBV18; TRBD1 aligns across 7 bases. CDR1 and CDR2 (germline): KGHSH, LQKENI. Trimming cost V 3 bases and J 3 bases; bases outside gene matches: 7. The CDR3 extends over 15 amino acids. The CDR3, as DNA: TGTGCCAGCTCACCCCAAGGACAGGACTACTATGGCTACACCTTC. It translates to CASSPQGQDYYGYTF.

This clone showed up just a few times. The chain recombines TRBV28 with TRBJ1-4; D may be TRBD1 (6 bases). The CDR3 has 15 residues. The V and J ends lost 7 bases and 2 bases respectively, with 14 bases between them. In germline, CDR1 is MDHEN, CDR2 SYDVKM. The CDR3 loop is CASTRPGATNEKLFF. CDR3 in DNA: TGTGCCAGCACCCGCCCAGGGGCCACTAATGAAAAACTGTTTTTT.

The CDR3 here is CASSLYGPNTGELFF. In DNA, the CDR3 is TGTGCCAGCAGTTTATACGGTCCGAACACCGGGGAGCTGTTTTTT. V and J are TRBV28 and TRBJ2-2; D call uncertain. This CDR3 is 15 amino acids long. V was cut by 1 base and J by 0 bases, with 6 bases left in between. CDR1 is MDHEN, CDR2 SYDVKM, per germline.

In its sample, this clone was seen a few times. The chain has TRBV5-4 and TRBJ1-2; possible D gene TRBD1, 6 bases. Per the germline V gene, CDR1 is SGHNT and CDR2 is YYREEE (reference sequence). Trimming took 4 bases from V and 2 from J, leaving 18 bases between them. This CDR3 is built from 16 residues. CDR3 DNA sequence: TGTGCCAGCAGCAAAGAACCGACACAGGGAAACTATGGCTACACCTTC. As protein: CASSKEPTQGNYGYTF.

The chain is built from TRBV4-1 and TRBJ2-7; D is undetermined. The germline V gene has CDR1 MGHRA and CDR2 YSYEKL. Trimming pared 0 bases from V and 6 bases from J, leaving 12 bases between. The CDR3 spans 14 residues. This CDR3 is CASSQDLQLREQYF. The CDR3 DNA reads TGCGCCAGCAGCCAAGATCTCCAACTGCGCGAGCAGTACTTC.

This clone was seen a single time. The rearrangement links TRBV3-1 (or the pseudogene TRBV3-2) to TRBJ2-2; D might be TRBD2 (6 bases). Trimming pared 3 bases from V and 4 bases from J, leaving 12 bases between. The CDR3 contains 15 residues. The V gene's germline CDR1 is LGHDT and CDR2 YNNKEL (reference sequence). The CDR3 sequence: CASSQRGAGTGELFF. Here the CDR3 DNA reads TGTGCCAGCAGCCAGCGGGGCGCCGGCACCGGGGAGCTGTTTTTT.

The chain joins TRBV18 to TRBJ1-1, with unresolved D. The germline V gene has CDR1 KGHSH and CDR2 LQKENI. The CDR3 is 13 amino acids. Trimming took off 0 bases at V and 13 bases at J, with 15 bases between the two ends. CDR3 bases: TGTGCCAGCTCACCACCTTCCACTTATAGTGTTTTCTTT. It is translated as CASSPPSTYSVFF.